The clone carrying this T cell receptor beta chain was recorded many times. The data derive from a study of T-cell memory formation after mild COVID-19. Per the germline V gene, CDR1 is LGHDT and CDR2 is YNNKEL (reference sequence). CDR3 length equals 14 residues. Trimming cost V 3 bases and J 1 base, with 10 bases left between them. Constant-segment primers served in 5'RACE that generated TCR alpha and TCR beta cDNA libraries bearing sample barcodes and UMIs. TCRdb re-analysed the 5' RACE reads in MiXCR, keeping a single row per CDR3 protein. The table has about 130,000 distinct CDR3 sequences, about a sixth seen once.

The sample comprised PBMCs or a T cell subset sorted from them (not recorded which). This TCR was sampled from an adult woman who had mild COVID-19 (a few samples of this study predate the infection). Cell type and time point are not known. The chain combines TRBV3-1 with TRBJ2-7; D is possibly TRBD1 (5 bases). For the CDR3, the DNA is TGTGCCAGCAGCCAGAACAGGCTATCCTACGAGCAGTACTTC. It translates to CASSQNRLSYEQYF.